This TCR beta chain was sequenced for a study of OX40 agonist ivuxolimab in advanced cancers. Turning to the study itself: Treatment of patients was with ivuxolimab, an agonistic anti-OX40 (CD134) antibody. Two patients with cutaneous melanoma and one with hepatocellular carcinoma, three in total, showed partial responses.

Trimming cost V 0 bases and J 8 bases, with 11 bases left between them. There are 14 residues in the CDR3. The repertoire was sequenced with immunoSEQ multiplex PCR; TCRdb's copy has only in-frame clones and lacks some. The table lists 75,000 to 100,000 clones, 91% of them singletons. The table lists this clone with a count of one. Antigen unknown. General study points: At 0.1 to 3.0 mg/kg, CD4+ and CD8+ blood T cells expanded clonally by week 6.

The V call is TRBV23-1, the J call TRBJ1-3, with D uncertain. TRBV23-1 is assigned to the ORF class and has an uncertain function. This material consisted of CD4+ or CD8+ T cells sorted from blood, taken in a trial of the OX40 agonist ivuxolimab. This receptor was taken from an adult with an advanced solid tumor such as melanoma, head and neck, liver or kidney cancer. The DNA for the CDR3 is TGCGCCAGCAGTCAATCTTCCAGCTCAGACACCATATATTTT. Its protein product is CASSQSSSSDTIYF.